This T cell receptor (beta chain) was retrieved from a study of blood T cell repertoires in COVID-19 (dated by TCRdb to 2018 to 2021). Regarding the complete study: The collaborator samples originated in the United States, Italy and Spain and spanned the acute and convalescent phases of COVID-19. The prospective study material was composed of cDNA or gDNA derived from T cells, B-cell-depleted T cells, or PBMCs. Subjects who had been exposed to COVID-19, were actively infected with it, or had recovered from it provided the deeply sampled blood TCRbeta repertoires that made up the dataset. The repertoires were released in a freely available public database meant as a resource for research on the immune response to SARS-CoV-2. The samples were drawn from the first 160 participants of the ongoing ImmuneRACE study and from over a thousand subjects provided by 6 global collaborators. Sample metadata almost always included a de-identified subject ID, COVID-19 status, age in years and sex. Where available, HLA class I and class II types were taken from metadata supplied by the sample provider and were not determined by assay-based typing. Paper-wide results and their limitations: Clinical and demographic metadata were provided uncurated, with the amount varying by source and participant.

Collaborating institutions collected whole blood in K2EDTA tubes following their own protocols. For TCRbeta analysis, collaborators shipped samples as frozen whole blood, isolated PBMCs, or DNA extracted from either of those sample types. TCRbeta CDR3 regions were amplified from genomic DNA by means of the immunoSEQ Assay, a bias-controlled multiplex PCR. The authors' analysis ran thus. The number of nucleated cells in each sample was estimated by amplification of reference gene primers within the assay. Sequence reads were collapsed and filtered to measure the absolute abundance of every unique TCRbeta CDR3 rearrangement. Productive Simpson clonality was computed per sample as the square root of Simpson's diversity index over productive rearrangements. TCRdb carries this immuneACCESS record with in-frame sequences only. Its versions omit some clonotypes, under half of them owing to an unresolved V gene in the studies checked, with the rest unexplained. That table is the source of V, J and clone size, and D and trimming were worked out from the DNA. Across this sample there are roughly 200,000 clones, with 80% to 85% seen only once. The ten largest clones represent around 19% of the sample.

To note about this clone: It has no known antigen specificity. Base qualities are not provided; no much larger clone lies one nucleotide away.

The CDR3 spans 13 residues, from the cysteine through the phenylalanine. Only CDR3 DNA is held: 39 bases, read in frame from base 1. V gives up 4 bases and J gives up 7 bases, and the segment between their germline ends measures 13 bases. The germline V gene (reference sequence) provides CDR1 MNHEY and CDR2 SMNVEV. Recombination linked TRBV27 to TRBJ1-2; the best D guess is TRBD1, with 5 bases matching. The sequenced sample was peripheral blood. This clonotype originated in a human donor in a cohort sampled during active COVID-19. The DNA sequence is TGTGCCAGCAGTTCCCCGGGGGGTGGTGGCTACACCTTC. This yields the protein CASSSPGGGGYTF.